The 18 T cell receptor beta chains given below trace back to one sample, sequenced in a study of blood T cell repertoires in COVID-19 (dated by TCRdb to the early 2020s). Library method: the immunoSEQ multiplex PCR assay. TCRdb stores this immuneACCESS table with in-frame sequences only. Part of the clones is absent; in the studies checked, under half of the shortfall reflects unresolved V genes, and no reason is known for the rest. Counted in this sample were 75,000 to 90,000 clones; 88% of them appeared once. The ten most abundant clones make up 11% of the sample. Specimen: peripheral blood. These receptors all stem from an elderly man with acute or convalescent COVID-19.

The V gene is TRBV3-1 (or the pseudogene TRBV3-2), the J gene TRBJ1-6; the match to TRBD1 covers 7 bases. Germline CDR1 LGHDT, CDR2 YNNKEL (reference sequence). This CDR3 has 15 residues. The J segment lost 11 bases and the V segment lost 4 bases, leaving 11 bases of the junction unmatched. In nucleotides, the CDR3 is TGTGCCAGCAGCCGCCCGACAGGGACCCCCGCACCCCTCCACTTT. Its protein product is CASSRPTGTPAPLHF.

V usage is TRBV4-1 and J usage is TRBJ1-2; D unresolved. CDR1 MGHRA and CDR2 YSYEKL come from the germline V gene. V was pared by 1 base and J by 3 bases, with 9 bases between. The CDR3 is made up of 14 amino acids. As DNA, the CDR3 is TGCGCCAGCAGCCAAGGTCGACGGGACTATGGCTACACCTTC. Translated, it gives CASSQGRRDYGYTF.

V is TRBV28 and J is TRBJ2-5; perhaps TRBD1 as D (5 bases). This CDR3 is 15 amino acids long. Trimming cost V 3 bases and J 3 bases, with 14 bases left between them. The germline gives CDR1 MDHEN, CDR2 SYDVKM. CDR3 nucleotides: TGTGCCAGCAGTTTTCCGACAGTAACTAAAGAGACCCAGTACTTC. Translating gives CASSFPTVTKETQYF.

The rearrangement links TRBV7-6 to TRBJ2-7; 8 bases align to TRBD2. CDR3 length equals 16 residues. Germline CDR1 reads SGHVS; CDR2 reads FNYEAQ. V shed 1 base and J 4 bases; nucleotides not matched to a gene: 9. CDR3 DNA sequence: TGTGCCAGCAGCTTAGGCCGGACTAGCTTTGTTTACGAGCAGTACTTC. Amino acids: CASSLGRTSFVYEQYF. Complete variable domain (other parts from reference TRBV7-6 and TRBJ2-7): GAGVSQSPRYKVTKRGQDVALRCDPISGHVSLYWYRQALGQGPEFLTYFNYEAQQDKSGLPNDRFSAERPEGSISTLTIQRTEQRDSAMYRCASSLGRTSFVYEQYFGPGTRLTVT.

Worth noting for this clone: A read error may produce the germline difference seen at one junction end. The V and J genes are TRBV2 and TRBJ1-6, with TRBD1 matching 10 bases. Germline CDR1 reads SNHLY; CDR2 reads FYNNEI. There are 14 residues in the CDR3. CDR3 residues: CAGRGTGDNSPLHF. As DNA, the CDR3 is TGTGCCGGCAGGGGGACAGGGGATAATTCACCCCTCCACTTT.

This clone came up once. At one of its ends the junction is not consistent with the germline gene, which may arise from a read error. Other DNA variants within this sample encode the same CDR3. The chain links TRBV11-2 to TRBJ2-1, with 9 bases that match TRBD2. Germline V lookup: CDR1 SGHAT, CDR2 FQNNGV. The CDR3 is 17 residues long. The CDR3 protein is CASSFPRTSEAINEQFF. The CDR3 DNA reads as TGTGCTAGCAGCTTTCCCAGGACTAGCGAGGCCATAAATGAGCAGTTCTTC.

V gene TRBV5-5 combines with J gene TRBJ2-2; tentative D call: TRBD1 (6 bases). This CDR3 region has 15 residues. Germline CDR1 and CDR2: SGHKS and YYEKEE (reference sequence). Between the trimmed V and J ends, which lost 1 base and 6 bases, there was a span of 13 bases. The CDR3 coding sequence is TGTGCCAGCAGCTTGTGGCAGGGGAGTTCCGGGGAGCTGTTTTTT. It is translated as CASSLWQGSSGELFF.

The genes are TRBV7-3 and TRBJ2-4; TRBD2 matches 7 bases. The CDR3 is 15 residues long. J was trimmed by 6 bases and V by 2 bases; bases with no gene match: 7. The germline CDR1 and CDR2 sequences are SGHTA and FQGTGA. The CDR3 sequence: CASSLGGGPGNIQYF. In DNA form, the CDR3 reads TGTGCCAGCAGCTTAGGGGGAGGGCCTGGAAACATTCAGTACTTC.

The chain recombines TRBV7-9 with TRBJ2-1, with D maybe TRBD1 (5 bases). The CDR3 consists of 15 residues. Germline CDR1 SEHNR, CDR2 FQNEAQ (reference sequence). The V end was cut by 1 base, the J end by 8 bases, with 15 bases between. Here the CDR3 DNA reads TGTGCCAGCAGCTTAGGGACACCCCTGGGCCATGAGCAGTTCTTC. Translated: CASSLGTPLGHEQFF.

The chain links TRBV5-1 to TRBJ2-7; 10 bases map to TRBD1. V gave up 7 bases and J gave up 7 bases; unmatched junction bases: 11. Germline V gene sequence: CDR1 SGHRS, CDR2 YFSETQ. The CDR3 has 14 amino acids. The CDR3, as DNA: TGCGCCAGCGCTCGGGACAGGGGCTTGGAAGAGCAGTACTTC. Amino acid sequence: CASARDRGLEEQYF.

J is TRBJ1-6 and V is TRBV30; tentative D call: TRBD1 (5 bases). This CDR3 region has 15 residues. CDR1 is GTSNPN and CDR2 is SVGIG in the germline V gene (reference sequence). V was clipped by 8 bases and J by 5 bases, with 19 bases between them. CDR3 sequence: CAARTPGFNNSPLHF. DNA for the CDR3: TGTGCCGCCCGTACACCAGGGTTTAATAATTCACCCCTCCACTTT.

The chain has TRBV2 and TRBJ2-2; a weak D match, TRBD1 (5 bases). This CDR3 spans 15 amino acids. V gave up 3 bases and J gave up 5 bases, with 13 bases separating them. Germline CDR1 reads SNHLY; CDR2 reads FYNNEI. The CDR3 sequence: CASSEGRLATGELFF. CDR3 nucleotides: TGTGCCAGCAGTGAGGGGCGACTTGCAACCGGGGAGCTGTTTTTT.

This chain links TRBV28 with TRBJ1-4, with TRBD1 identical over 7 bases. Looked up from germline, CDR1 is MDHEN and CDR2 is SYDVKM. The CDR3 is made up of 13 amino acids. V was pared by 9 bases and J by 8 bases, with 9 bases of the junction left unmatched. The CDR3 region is CASIQGRGEKLFF. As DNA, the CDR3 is TGTGCCAGTATACAGGGGCGAGGAGAAAAACTGTTTTTT.

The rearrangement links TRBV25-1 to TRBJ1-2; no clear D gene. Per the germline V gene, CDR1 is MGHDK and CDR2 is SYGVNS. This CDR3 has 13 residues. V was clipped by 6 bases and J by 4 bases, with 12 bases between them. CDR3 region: CASRAHGVYGYTF. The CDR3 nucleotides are TGTGCCAGCAGAGCGCACGGGGTCTATGGCTACACCTTC.

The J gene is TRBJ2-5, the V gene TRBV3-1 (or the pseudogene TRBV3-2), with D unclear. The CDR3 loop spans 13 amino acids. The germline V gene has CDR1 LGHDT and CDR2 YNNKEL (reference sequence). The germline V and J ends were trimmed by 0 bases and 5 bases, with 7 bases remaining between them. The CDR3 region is CASSQDRWETQYF. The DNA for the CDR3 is TGTGCCAGCAGCCAAGACAGGTGGGAGACCCAGTACTTC.

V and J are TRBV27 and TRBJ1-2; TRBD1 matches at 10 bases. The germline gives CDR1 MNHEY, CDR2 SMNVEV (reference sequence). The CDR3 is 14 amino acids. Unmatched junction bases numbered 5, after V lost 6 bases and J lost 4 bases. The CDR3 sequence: CASSKTGGIYGYTF. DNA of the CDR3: TGTGCCAGCAGCAAGACAGGGGGCATCTATGGCTACACCTTC.

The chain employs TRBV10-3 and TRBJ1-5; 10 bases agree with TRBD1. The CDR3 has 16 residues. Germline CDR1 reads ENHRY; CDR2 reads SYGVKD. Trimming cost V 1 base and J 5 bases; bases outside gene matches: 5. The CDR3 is CAISEFRDRGYQPQHF. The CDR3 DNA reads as TGTGCCATCAGTGAGTTTAGGGACAGGGGCTATCAGCCCCAGCATTTT.

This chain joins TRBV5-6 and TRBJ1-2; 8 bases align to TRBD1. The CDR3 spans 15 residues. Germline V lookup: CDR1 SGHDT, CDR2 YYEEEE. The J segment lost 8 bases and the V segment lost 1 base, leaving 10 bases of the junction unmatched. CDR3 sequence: CASSLFGQGIEGYTF. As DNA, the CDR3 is TGTGCCAGCAGCTTGTTCGGACAGGGAATAGAGGGCTACACCTTC.